These 7 T cell receptor beta chains came from one sample sequenced in a study of shared clonotypes between healthy human individuals. Method: immunoSEQ multiplex PCR; TCRdb's copy keeps in-frame clones and lacks some. The sample has some 1,900,000 clones, less than 95% seen once. Naive CD8 cells were CD45RO-negative, positively selected for CCR7, excluding terminally differentiated effector memory CD45RA+ cells. The sequenced material came from naive CD8+ T cells sorted from blood. The receptors originated from a man between 18 and 35 years old in good health.

This sequence joins TRBV5-5 and TRBJ2-7; D possibly uses TRBD1 or TRBD2 (5 bases each). The CDR3 covers 14 residues. Germline values: CDR1 SGHKS, CDR2 YYEKEE (reference sequence). The V and J ends lost 6 bases and 4 bases respectively, with 17 bases between them. In DNA form, the CDR3 reads TGTGCCAGCAACCCTGGGCAGGGAGCTTACGAGCAGTACTTC. This encodes CASNPGQGAYEQYF.

V and J are TRBV2 and TRBJ2-1; maybe TRBD2 (5 bases). Germline V gives CDR1 SNHLY, CDR2 FYNNEI. V was shortened by 11 bases and J by 0 bases, with 11 bases between the two germline ends. The CDR3 consists of 13 residues. The chain's CDR3 is CAGLAPSYNEQFF. DNA for the CDR3: TGTGCCGGGCTAGCTCCCTCCTACAATGAGCAGTTCTTC.

The J gene is TRBJ2-7, the V gene TRBV6-5; D may match TRBD1 or TRBD2 (5 bases each). Germline V gene data show CDR1 as MNHEY and CDR2 as SVGAGI. Trimming stripped 5 bases from V and 2 bases from J, with 16 bases between. The CDR3 runs to 15 residues. The CDR3 sequence is CASSGDRDPTYEQYF. In DNA, the CDR3 is TGTGCCAGCAGTGGTGACCGGGACCCAACCTACGAGCAGTACTTC.

This sequence joins TRBV7-2 and TRBJ2-1; D uncertain. Trimming took off 3 bases at V and 4 bases at J, with 10 bases between the two ends. Germline V lookup: CDR1 SGHTA, CDR2 FQGNSA. This CDR3 region has 14 residues. CDR3 in amino acids: CASSFSHPYNEQFF. The CDR3 DNA is TGTGCCAGCAGCTTTTCCCATCCTTACAATGAGCAGTTCTTC.

V is TRBV6-5 and J is TRBJ1-4; D might be TRBD1 (5 bases). CDR1 is MNHEY, CDR2 SVGAGI, per germline. V was cut by 0 bases and J by 12 bases, with 11 bases left in between. CDR3 length equals 13 residues. This chain's CDR3 is CASSYSELGELFF. The CDR3 region has the DNA TGTGCCAGCAGTTACTCGGAGCTAGGGGAACTGTTTTTT.

This rearrangement joins TRBV7-6 to TRBJ2-7; no reliable D call. Trimming stripped 5 bases from V and 2 bases from J, with 16 bases between. This CDR3 is built from 15 residues. Germline lookup yields CDR1 SGHVS and CDR2 FNYEAQ. The CDR3 region is CASSIGSDGAYEQYF. CDR3 coding DNA: TGTGCCAGCAGCATAGGATCCGACGGAGCCTACGAGCAGTACTTC.

Notes on this clone: Other DNA sequences within the sample encode an identical CDR3. The V call is TRBV6-1, the J call TRBJ2-7; D remains ambiguous. This CDR3 comprises 13 residues. V gave up 2 bases and J gave up 3 bases, with 8 bases separating them. Germline V lookup: CDR1 MNHNS, CDR2 SASEGT. CDR3 sequence reads: CASSEFRGYEQYF. CDR3 bases: TGTGCCAGCAGTGAATTCCGCGGCTACGAGCAGTACTTC.